These 17 T cell receptor beta chains were sequenced from one sample in a study of blood T cell repertoires in COVID-19. Repertoires were generated with immunoSEQ multiplex PCR, while TCRdb's copy carries only in-frame clones and drops some. The table includes fewer than 350,000 clones, roughly nine tenths detected once. The sequenced sample was PBMCs or T cells enriched from blood (not recorded which). Source of these receptors: a woman aged 35 to 49 who had recovered from COVID-19.

The sample holds one count of this clone. Other DNA sequences in this sample translate to the same CDR3. The CDR3 is CASSTGTVNSPLHF. CDR3 nucleotide sequence: TGCGCCAGCAGCACTGGGACAGTTAACTCACCCCTCCACTTT. The chain combines TRBV5-1 with TRBJ1-6; TRBD1 agrees at 7 bases. Germline CDR1 is SGHRS and CDR2 is YFSETQ. The trim removed 4 bases at V and 10 bases at J, leaving 8 bases unmatched. The CDR3 covers 14 residues.

V gene TRBV5-6 combines with J gene TRBJ1-2, with D possibly matching TRBD1 (5 bases). The CDR3 is 14 residues long. Germline-derived CDR1 and CDR2 are SGHDT and YYEEEE. Trimming stripped 1 base from V and 7 bases from J, with 14 bases between. CDR3 residues: CASSLLTRASGYTF. In nucleotides, the CDR3 is TGTGCCAGCAGCTTGTTAACCAGGGCTAGTGGCTACACCTTC.

This clone was seen only once. The chain carries TRBV18 and TRBJ2-3; 7 bases agree with TRBD2. Germline CDR1 and CDR2: KGHSH and LQKENI. This CDR3 is built from 15 residues. V dropped 4 bases and J dropped 2; count of bases not matched to a gene: 6. CDR3 coding DNA: TGTGCCAGCTCACAGAGTCTAGCGGTCACAGATACGCAGTATTTT. Translating it yields CASSQSLAVTDTQYF.

V and J are TRBV10-3 and TRBJ1-1, with D tentatively TRBD1 (5 bases). V lost 3 bases to trimming and J lost 3 bases, with 11 bases between them. Germline V gene lookup returns CDR1 ENHRY and CDR2 SYGVKD. The CDR3 spans 14 residues. CDR3 in DNA: TGTGCCATCAGTGAAGGTGACAGAGACACTGAAGCTTTCTTT. It is translated as CAISEGDRDTEAFF.

This clone was counted a few times. The chain uses TRBV6-5 and TRBJ2-7, with 8 positions matching TRBD2. The length of the CDR3 is 14 residues. Trimming removed 7 bases from V and 4 bases from J; junction bases left unmatched: 9. Germline V gene sequence: CDR1 MNHEY, CDR2 SVGAGI. This CDR3 reads CASTPAGTRYEQYF. CDR3 DNA: TGTGCCAGCACCCCGGCCGGGACTAGGTACGAGCAGTACTTC.

This chain links TRBV19 with TRBJ2-5; the match to TRBD2 covers 11 bases. The ends lost 3 bases at V and 5 bases at J; junction bases unmatched: 20. Germline V gives CDR1 LNHDA, CDR2 SQIVND (reference sequence). The CDR3 extends over 20 amino acids. CDR3 bases: TGTGCCAGTAGTATTCGTATCGGATTAGCGGGGGGGGCCCCAGGGGAGACCCAGTACTTC. Translation: CASSIRIGLAGGAPGETQYF.

The rearrangement uses TRBV5-8 and TRBJ2-5; D not resolved. Deletions cut 0 bases from V and 1 base from J, with 10 bases between. CDR3 length equals 15 residues. From germline, CDR1 is SGHTS and CDR2 YDEGEE. This CDR3 reads CASSLAGASQETQYF. CDR3 DNA sequence: TGTGCCAGCAGCTTGGCCGGAGCCTCCCAAGAGACCCAGTACTTC.

The genes are TRBV12-3 or TRBV12-4 and TRBJ1-5, with D possibly matching TRBD1 (6 bases). V lost 4 bases, J lost 7 bases, and 11 bases lay in between. The CDR3 length is 13 residues. CDR3 residues: CASSYREFQPQHF. The CDR3 bases are TGTGCCAGCAGTTACAGGGAGTTCCAGCCCCAGCATTTT.

The rearrangement uses TRBV11-1 and TRBJ2-1; 11 bases are shared with TRBD1. In germline, CDR1 is SGHAT, CDR2 FQDESV (reference sequence). The CDR3 length is 15 residues. V lost 8 bases and J lost 6; bases outside the gene matches: 9. CDR3 coding DNA: TGTGCCAGCCTGAGTGACGGGACAGGGGGCAATGAGCAGTTCTTC. The encoded protein is CASLSDGTGGNEQFF. Using reference TRBV11-1 and TRBJ2-1 for the parts outside the CDR3, the full variable domain is EAEVAQSPRYKITEKSQAVAFWCDPISGHATLYWYRQILGQGPELLVQFQDESVVDDSQLPKDRFSAERLKGVDSTLKIQPAELGDSAMYLCASLSDGTGGNEQFFGPGTRLTVL.

The sample holds one count of this clone. The rearrangement links TRBV21-1 to TRBJ1-6; the table's D call, TRBD1, was not checked against the DNA. TRBV21-1 is tagged as a pseudogene. The CDR3 covers 17 residues. The CDR3 coding sequence is TGTGCCAGCAACGTTCCCTGGGACAGCCTTTATAATTCACCCCTCCACTTT. Translated, it gives CASNVPWDSLYNSPLHF.

There are a few counts of this clone. The V and J genes are TRBV2 and TRBJ2-1; 10 bases line up with TRBD2. The CDR3 consists of 15 residues. Germline CDR1 is SNHLY and CDR2 is FYNNEI. Unmatched junction bases numbered 7, after V lost 5 bases and J lost 6 bases. This chain's CDR3 is CASSTGLAISNEQFF. The CDR3, as DNA: TGTGCCAGCAGTACGGGACTAGCGATTTCCAATGAGCAGTTCTTC.

This clone was picked up a small number of times. The rearrangement joins TRBV7-2 to TRBJ2-5; 9 bases fit TRBD1. This CDR3 spans 16 amino acids. Germline V lookup: CDR1 SGHTA, CDR2 FQGNSA. V was pared by 2 bases and J by 4 bases, with 8 bases of the junction left unmatched. CDR3 bases: TGTGCCAGCAGCTTATCGGCGACAGGGGGAGGAGAGACCCAGTACTTC. As protein: CASSLSATGGGETQYF.

The V and J genes are TRBV5-5 and TRBJ1-6, with 8 bases lining up with TRBD1. The CDR3 extends over 14 amino acids. Germline CDR1 is SGHKS and CDR2 is YYEKEE (reference sequence). The J segment lost 9 bases and the V segment lost 2 bases, leaving 4 bases of the junction unmatched. CDR3 sequence (DNA): TGTGCCAGCAGCTTCGACAGGGGCTCTTCACCCCTCCACTTT. Translation: CASSFDRGSSPLHF.

This chain's CDR3 is CASSPGTGQAVRRTGELFF. The CDR3 DNA reads as TGTGCCAGCAGCCCCGGGACAGGGCAAGCGGTGAGGAGGACCGGGGAGCTGTTTTTT. This chain links TRBV27 with TRBJ2-2; 9 nucleotides line up with TRBD1. This CDR3 has 19 residues. Germline V gene lookup returns CDR1 MNHEY and CDR2 SMNVEV (reference sequence). The V and J ends lost 6 bases and 5 bases, in that order; junction bases with no gene match: 19.

This sequence joins TRBV19 and TRBJ1-3; D is unclear. This CDR3 spans 16 amino acids. Deletions cut 3 bases from V and 3 bases from J, with 15 bases between. The germline CDR1 and CDR2 sequences are LNHDA and SQIVND (reference sequence). The DNA for the CDR3 is TGTGCCAGTAGTATCTATCGAGGCGGGATTGGAAACACCATATATTTT. Encoded protein: CASSIYRGGIGNTIYF.

The chain uses TRBV2 and TRBJ1-1; 8 bases align to TRBD1. The CDR3 is 12 residues long. V dropped 7 bases and J dropped 5; count of bases not matched to a gene: 3. Germline lookup yields CDR1 SNHLY and CDR2 FYNNEI. The DNA for the CDR3 is TGTGCCAGCACGACAGGGGTTACTGAAGCTTTCTTT. It specifies CASTTGVTEAFF.

The J gene is TRBJ2-3, the V gene TRBV6-4; 12 nucleotides line up with TRBD2. This CDR3 spans 16 amino acids. V lost 5 bases and J lost 4; bases outside the gene matches: 7. In germline, CDR1 is MRHNA, CDR2 SNTAGT. The CDR3 is CASSPVLAGGADTQYF. As DNA, the CDR3 is TGTGCCAGCAGTCCCGTCCTAGCGGGAGGGGCAGATACGCAGTATTTT.